This T cell receptor beta chain is from a study of T cell repertoires in cytomegalovirus infection. Overall study results and limits: Totalled public TCR beta family frequency picked out people who carried CMV plus the relevant HLA.

Trimming took 9 bases from V and 4 from J, leaving 13 bases between them. From germline, CDR1 is SGHVS and CDR2 FNYEAQ. The CDR3 contains 13 residues. The sample holds many counts of this clonotype. Its antigen is unknown. MiXCR was run by TCRdb on the reads, yielding one entry per CDR3 protein. In the table there are some 350,000 distinct CDR3 sequences, over 15% of which are singletons. The J gene is TRBJ1-5, the V gene TRBV7-6; D remains ambiguous. This receptor was taken from a human donor in good health (CMV status not recorded). Some clones in this sample may be carry-over from other donors' samples. Sequencing input: PBMCs. The CDR3 DNA sequence: TGTGCCAGTTCGGAAGTCCCGAATCAGCCCCAGCATTTT. Translating it yields CASSEVPNQPQHF.